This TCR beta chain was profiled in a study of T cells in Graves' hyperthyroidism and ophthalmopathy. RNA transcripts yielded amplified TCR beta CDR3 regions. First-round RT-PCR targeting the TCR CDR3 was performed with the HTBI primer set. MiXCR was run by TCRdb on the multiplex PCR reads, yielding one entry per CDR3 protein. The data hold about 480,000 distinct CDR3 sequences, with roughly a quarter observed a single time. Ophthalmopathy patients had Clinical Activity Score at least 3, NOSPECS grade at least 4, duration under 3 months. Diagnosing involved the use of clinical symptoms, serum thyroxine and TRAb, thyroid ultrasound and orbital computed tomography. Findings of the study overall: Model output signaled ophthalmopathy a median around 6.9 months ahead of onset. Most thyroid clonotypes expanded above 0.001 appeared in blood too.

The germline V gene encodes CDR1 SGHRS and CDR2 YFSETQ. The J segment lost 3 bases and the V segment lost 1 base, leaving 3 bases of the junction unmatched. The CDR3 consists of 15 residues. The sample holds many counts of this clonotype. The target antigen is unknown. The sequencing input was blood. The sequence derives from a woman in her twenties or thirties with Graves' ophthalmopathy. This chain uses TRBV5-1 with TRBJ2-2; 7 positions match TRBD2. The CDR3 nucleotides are TGCGCCAGCAGCTTGCCAGGGAGGGACACCGGGGAGCTGTTTTTT. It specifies CASSLPGRDTGELFF.